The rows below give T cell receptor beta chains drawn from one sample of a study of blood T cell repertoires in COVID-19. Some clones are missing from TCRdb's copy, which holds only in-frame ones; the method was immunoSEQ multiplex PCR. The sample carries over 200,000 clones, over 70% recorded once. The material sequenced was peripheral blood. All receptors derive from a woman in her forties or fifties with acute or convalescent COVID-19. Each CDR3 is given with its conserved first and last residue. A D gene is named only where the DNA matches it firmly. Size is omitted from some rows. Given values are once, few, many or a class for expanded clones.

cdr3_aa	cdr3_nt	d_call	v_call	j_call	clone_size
CASSPDRGLPYEQYF	TGCGCCAGCAGCCCGGACAGGGGGCTTCCTTACGAGCAGTACTTC	TRBD1	TRBV5-1	TRBJ2-7	few
CASSLSRGQDEQYF	TGTGCCAGCAGCTTAAGCAGGGGGCAAGACGAGCAGTACTTC	TRBD1	TRBV7-8	TRBJ2-7	NA
CASRDQGHRFRSTEAFF	TGTGCCAGTAGGGATCAGGGGCATAGGTTTCGGAGCACTGAAGCTTTCTTT	NA	TRBV19	TRBJ1-1	NA
CSVESSETSGAYEQYF	TGCAGCGTTGAGTCCTCGGAAACTAGCGGGGCCTACGAGCAGTACTTC	TRBD2	TRBV29-1	TRBJ2-7	NA
CASSPDLSEVYGYTF	TGTGCCAGCAGCCCGGACTTATCGGAGGTCTATGGCTACACCTTC	NA	TRBV7-6	TRBJ1-2	NA
CASSLGVRHGSYEQYF	TGTGCCAGCAGCCTCGGGGTGCGGCATGGCTCCTACGAGCAGTACTTC	NA	TRBV9	TRBJ2-7	NA
CASSPGQLSEKLFF	TGTGCCAGCTCACCAGGGCAATTGAGTGAAAAACTGTTTTTT	NA	TRBV18	TRBJ1-4	NA
CSGRVRQETQYF	TGCAGCGGACGGGTCCGGCAAGAGACCCAGTACTTC	NA	TRBV29-1	TRBJ2-5	NA
CASSPRTGRTEAFF	TGTGCCAGTAGTCCCAGGACAGGGAGGACTGAAGCTTTCTTT	TRBD1	TRBV19	TRBJ1-1	NA
CASRDFGGEQFF	TGTGCCAGCCGGGACTTCGGGGGAGAGCAGTTCTTC	NA	TRBV27	TRBJ2-1	once
CASSQEGDRAYEQYF	TGTGCCAGCAGCCAAGAAGGAGACAGGGCCTACGAGCAGTACTTC	TRBD1	TRBV3-1/TRBV3-2	TRBJ2-7	NA
CASSHLAGAYGYTF	TGTGCCAGCAGCCACCTTGCAGGGGCCTATGGCTACACCTTC	NA	TRBV3-1/TRBV3-2	TRBJ1-2	once
CASSLLDRNEQFF	TGTGCCAGCAGCCTGCTGGACAGGAATGAGCAGTTCTTC	TRBD1	TRBV7-2	TRBJ2-1	NA
CASTLGGAGGDGYTF	TGTGCCAGCACCCTTGGTGGGGCAGGAGGGGATGGCTACACCTTC	NA	TRBV2	TRBJ1-2	NA
CASRTSNQGTEAFF	TGTGCCAGCAGGACCTCGAACCAGGGCACTGAAGCTTTCTTT	NA	TRBV5-5	TRBJ1-1	NA
CASSLDSTFTDTQYF	TGTGCCAGCAGCTTAGATAGCACTTTCACAGATACGCAGTATTTT	NA	TRBV11-2	TRBJ2-3	NA
CASSKFPSSGANTGELFF	TGTGCCAGCAGCAAATTCCCCTCTAGCGGGGCGAACACCGGGGAGCTGTTTTTT	TRBD2	TRBV7-3	TRBJ2-2	NA
CASSPGLRGGTQYF	TGTGCCAGCAGCCCAGGCTTGAGGGGGGGGACCCAGTACTTC	NA	TRBV3-1/TRBV3-2	TRBJ2-5	NA
CASSQGSQGAETQYF	TGTGCCAGCAGCCAGGGGTCCCAGGGGGCGGAGACCCAGTACTTC	TRBD1	TRBV4-2	TRBJ2-5	NA
CAISDRTLNYGYTF	TGTGCCATCTCCGACAGGACCCTTAACTATGGCTACACCTTC	NA	TRBV10-3	TRBJ1-2	NA
CASSPPVGGAQGYTF	TGTGCCAGCTCACCCCCGGTTGGGGGGGCCCAGGGCTACACCTTC	NA	TRBV18	TRBJ1-2	NA
CASSQVQVRRSGANVLTF	TGTGCCAGCAGCCAAGTCCAGGTTCGTCGCTCTGGGGCCAACGTCCTGACTTTC	NA	TRBV4-2	TRBJ2-6	NA
CASRDRHEQFF	TGTGCCAGCAGGGACAGGCATGAGCAGTTCTTC	TRBD1	TRBV3-1/TRBV3-2	TRBJ2-1	NA
CATSDSDTIQETQYF	TGTGCCACCAGTGACTCGGACACCATCCAAGAGACCCAGTACTTC	NA	TRBV24-1	TRBJ2-5	NA
CATSDSRTGPGGNTIYF	TGTGCCACCAGTGATTCTCGGACAGGTCCCGGTGGAAACACCATATATTTT	TRBD1	TRBV24-1	TRBJ1-3	NA